A selection of T cell receptor beta chains follows, all from one sample in a study of blood T cell repertoires in COVID-19. Libraries were prepared by immunoSEQ multiplex PCR; TCRdb keeps only in-frame clonotypes and omits some of them. This sample has around 310,000 clones, with around 89% found just once. Sequencing input: peripheral blood. All receptors derive from a woman aged 40 to 50 with COVID-19, enrolled during active disease. The CDR3 runs from the conserved cysteine through the conserved F or W. D genes are given only for firm matches. Not all rows give a size; the values are once, few, many and, for expanded clones, a class.

V: TRBV28
D: TRBD1
J: TRBJ1-5
size: .
CDR3: CASSSPDRRGQPQHF
DNA: TGTGCCAGCAGTTCTCCGGACAGGCGGGGACAGCCCCAGCATTTT

V: TRBV27
D: .
J: TRBJ2-3
size: .
CDR3: CASSQGLPLTDTQYF
DNA: TGTGCCAGCAGTCAGGGACTCCCGCTCACAGATACGCAGTATTTT

V: TRBV3-1/TRBV3-2
D: .
J: TRBJ2-7
size: .
CDR3: CASSQGPYEQYF
DNA: TGTGCCAGCAGCCAAGGGCCCTACGAGCAGTACTTC

V: TRBV4-2
D: TRBD1
J: TRBJ1-1
size: .
CDR3: CASSQDANRGENTEAFF
DNA: TGTGCCAGCAGCCAAGATGCGAACAGGGGGGAGAACACTGAAGCTTTCTTT

V: TRBV7-2
D: TRBD2
J: TRBJ2-3
size: few
CDR3: CASSLASSGSVTDTQYF
DNA: TGTGCCAGCAGCTTAGCCAGCAGCGGGAGCGTCACAGATACGCAGTATTTT

V: TRBV30
D: TRBD1
J: TRBJ1-1
size: .
CDR3: CAWSDRGNTEAFF
DNA: TGTGCCTGGAGCGACAGGGGAAACACTGAAGCTTTCTTT

V: TRBV5-4
D: TRBD2
J: TRBJ2-1
size: once
CDR3: CASSGLADYNEQFF
DNA: TGTGCCAGCAGTGGACTAGCGGACTACAATGAGCAGTTCTTC

V: TRBV28
D: TRBD2
J: TRBJ2-1
size: .
CDR3: CASSSGTSGRSYNEQFF
DNA: TGTGCCAGCAGTTCCGGGACTAGCGGGAGGTCCTACAATGAGCAGTTCTTC

V: TRBV27
D: TRBD1
J: TRBJ2-7
size: .
CDR3: CASSSDRGGEQYF
DNA: TGTGCCAGCAGTTCGGACAGGGGTGGGGAGCAGTACTTC

V: TRBV24-1
D: TRBD1
J: TRBJ2-1
size: .
CDR3: CATSDRDRLSYNEQFF
DNA: TGTGCCACCAGTGATCGGGACAGATTGTCCTACAATGAGCAGTTCTTC

V: TRBV6-6
D: .
J: TRBJ1-1
size: .
CDR3: CASTGRPNTEAFF
DNA: TGTGCCAGCACTGGCAGGCCTAACACTGAAGCTTTCTTT

V: TRBV5-1
D: .
J: TRBJ1-4
size: .
CDR3: CASSLEVGLGNEKLFF
DNA: TGCGCCAGCAGCTTGGAGGTGGGACTGGGTAATGAAAAACTGTTTTTT

V: TRBV19
D: TRBD2
J: TRBJ2-7
size: .
CDR3: CASSGLAGGEQYF
DNA: TGTGCCAGTAGCGGACTAGCGGGAGGCGAGCAGTACTTC

V: TRBV19
D: TRBD1
J: TRBJ1-2
size: .
CDR3: CASARTGFYGYTF
DNA: TGTGCCAGTGCGCGGACAGGGTTTTATGGCTACACCTTC